This T cell receptor beta chain appears in the sequencing data of a study of cytomegalovirus exposure and HLA in healthy donors. Findings of the study overall: Altogether, 150 to 200 TCR beta chains were recorded as cytomegalovirus-associated.

The CDR3 spans 13 residues. The J segment lost 10 bases and the V segment lost 7 bases, leaving 8 bases of the junction unmatched. Germline-derived CDR1 and CDR2 are MNHEY and SVGAGI. Amplification used 60 Vbeta primers and 13 Jbeta primers. Libraries were prepared by immunoSEQ multiplex PCR; TCRdb keeps only in-frame clonotypes and omits some of them. The table has a few hundred thousand clones, around four fifths seen once. Donors in the study were healthy people who gave bone marrow. The study sampled nominally healthy donors, though unrecorded immune exposures were likely. With respect to this clone: The target antigen is unknown.

Source material: PBMCs. The receptor was isolated from a woman in her forties in good health and CMV-seropositive. The chain has TRBV6-5 and TRBJ2-1; 9 positions agree with TRBD2. The CDR3 DNA reads as TGTGCCAGCATGAGAATAGCGGGAGACGAGCAGTTCTTC. This codes for CASMRIAGDEQFF.